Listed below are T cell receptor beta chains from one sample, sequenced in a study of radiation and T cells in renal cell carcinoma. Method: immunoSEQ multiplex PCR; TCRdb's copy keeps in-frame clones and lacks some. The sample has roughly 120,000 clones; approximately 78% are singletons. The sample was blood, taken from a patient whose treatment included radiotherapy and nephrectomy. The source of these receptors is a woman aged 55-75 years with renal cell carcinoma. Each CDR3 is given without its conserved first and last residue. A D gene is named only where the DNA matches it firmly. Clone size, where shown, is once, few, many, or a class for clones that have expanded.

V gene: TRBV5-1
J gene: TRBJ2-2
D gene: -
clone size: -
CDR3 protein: ASSLASLETGELF

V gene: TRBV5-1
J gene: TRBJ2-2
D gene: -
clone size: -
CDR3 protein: ASSLDPSYTGELF

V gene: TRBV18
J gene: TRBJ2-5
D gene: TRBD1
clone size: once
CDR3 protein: ASSPLGGSRETQY

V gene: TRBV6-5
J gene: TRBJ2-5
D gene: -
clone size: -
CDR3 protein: ASSYGGPQGTQY

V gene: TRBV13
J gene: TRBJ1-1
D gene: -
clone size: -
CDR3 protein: ASSLDGGSGHTEAF

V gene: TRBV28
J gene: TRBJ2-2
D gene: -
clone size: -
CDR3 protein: ASSFLAGNTGELF

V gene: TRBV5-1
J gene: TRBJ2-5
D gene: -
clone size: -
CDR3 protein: ASSLGSATMETQY

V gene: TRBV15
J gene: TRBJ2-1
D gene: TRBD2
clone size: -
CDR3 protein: ATSRGLSGGATNNEQF

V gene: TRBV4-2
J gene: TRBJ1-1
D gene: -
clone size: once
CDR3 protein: ASSQVGGTTEAF

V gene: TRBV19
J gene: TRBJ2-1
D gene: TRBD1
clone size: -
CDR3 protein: ASSIIGTGARDEQF

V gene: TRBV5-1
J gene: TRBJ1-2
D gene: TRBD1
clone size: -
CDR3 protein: ASSLRQGDYGYT

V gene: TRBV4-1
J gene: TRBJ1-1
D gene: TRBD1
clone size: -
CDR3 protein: ASSHLRDRGNTEAF

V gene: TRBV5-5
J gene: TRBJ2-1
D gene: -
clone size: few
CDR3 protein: ASSFWGNSRSSYNEQF

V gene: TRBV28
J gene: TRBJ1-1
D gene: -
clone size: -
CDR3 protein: ASSSEKRVSTEAF

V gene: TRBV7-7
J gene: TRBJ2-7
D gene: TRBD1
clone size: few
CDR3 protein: ASSHGTGETYEQY

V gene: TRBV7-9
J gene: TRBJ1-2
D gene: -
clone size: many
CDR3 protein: ASSLVGTGPGYT

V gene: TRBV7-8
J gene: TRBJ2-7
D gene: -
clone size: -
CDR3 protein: ASSLVAGSYEQY

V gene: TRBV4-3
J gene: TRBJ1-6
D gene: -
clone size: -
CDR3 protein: ASSKLNNSPLH

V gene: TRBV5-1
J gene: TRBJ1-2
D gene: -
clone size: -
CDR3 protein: ASSLQARNGYT

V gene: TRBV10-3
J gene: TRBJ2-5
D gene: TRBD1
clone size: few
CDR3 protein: AIMGQEQETQY

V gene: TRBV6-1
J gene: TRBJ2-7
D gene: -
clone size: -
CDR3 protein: ASSENYEQY

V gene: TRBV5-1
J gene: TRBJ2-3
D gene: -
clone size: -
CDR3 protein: ASSLFSVTDTQY

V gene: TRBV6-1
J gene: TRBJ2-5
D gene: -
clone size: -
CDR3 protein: ASSELRASQETQY

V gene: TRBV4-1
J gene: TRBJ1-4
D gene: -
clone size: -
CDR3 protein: ASSLRGSQGVEKLF

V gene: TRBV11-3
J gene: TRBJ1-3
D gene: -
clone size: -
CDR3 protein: ASSYSGTPASGNTIY

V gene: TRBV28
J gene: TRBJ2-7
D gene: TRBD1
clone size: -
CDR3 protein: ASSLWDRAYEQY

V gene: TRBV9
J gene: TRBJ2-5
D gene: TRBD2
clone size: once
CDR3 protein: ASSEQLAGQETQY

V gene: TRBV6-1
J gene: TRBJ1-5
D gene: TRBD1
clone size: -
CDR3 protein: ASGTGGGQPQH

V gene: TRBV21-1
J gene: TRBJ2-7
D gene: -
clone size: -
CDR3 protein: ASSKGRPACYAYEQY

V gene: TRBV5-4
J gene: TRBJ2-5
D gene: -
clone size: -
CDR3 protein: ASSLPIGRVETQY

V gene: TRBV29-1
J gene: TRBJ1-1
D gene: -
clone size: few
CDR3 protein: SLGGAGDTEAF

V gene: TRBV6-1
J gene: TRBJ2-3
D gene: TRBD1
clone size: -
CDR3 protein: ASSADRAGGTQY

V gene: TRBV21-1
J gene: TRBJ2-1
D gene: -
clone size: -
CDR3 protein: ASSSSGTSGSGTYNEQF

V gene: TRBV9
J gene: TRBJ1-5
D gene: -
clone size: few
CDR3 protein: ASSVEGNSNQPQH

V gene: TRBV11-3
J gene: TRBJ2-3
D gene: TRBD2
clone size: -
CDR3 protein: ASSLGGVDTQY

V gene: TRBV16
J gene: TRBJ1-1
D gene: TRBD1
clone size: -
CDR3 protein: ASSLGQGEAF

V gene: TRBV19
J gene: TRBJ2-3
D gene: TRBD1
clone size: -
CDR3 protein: ASSIGPGTGRGWTDTQY

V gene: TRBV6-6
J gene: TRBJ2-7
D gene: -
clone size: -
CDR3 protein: ASSQRSEYRYEQY

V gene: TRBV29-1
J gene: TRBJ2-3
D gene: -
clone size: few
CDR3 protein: SVEAYTSTDTQY

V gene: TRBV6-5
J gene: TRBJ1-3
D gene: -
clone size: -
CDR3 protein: ASRQSNTIY

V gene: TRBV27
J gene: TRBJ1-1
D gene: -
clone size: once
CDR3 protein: ASSHRGPNTEAF

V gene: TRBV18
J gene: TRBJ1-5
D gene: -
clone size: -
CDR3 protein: ASSTGYSNQPQH